The rows below give T cell receptor beta chains drawn from one sample of a study of shared clonotypes between healthy human individuals. Data came from immunoSEQ multiplex PCR; TCRdb stores just in-frame clones and leaves some out. In the table there are around 2,000,000 clones, 90% to 95% of which are singletons. The sequencing input was naive CD4+ T cells sorted from blood. Receptors were obtained from a man younger than 35 in good health. The CDR3 runs from the conserved cysteine through the conserved F or W. The D gene is left open where the match is weak. Clone size, where shown, is once, few, many, or a class for clones that have expanded.

>TRBV7-8|NA|NA|TRBJ1-2
TGTGCCAGCAGCTTAGTCAGTGGGGCGGGTATGAATGGCTACACCTTC
CASSLVSGAGMNGYTF
>TRBV10-2|TRBD1|NA|TRBJ1-2
TGCGCCAGCAGTGGGACAGGGGCGAACTATGGCTACACCTTC
CASSGTGANYGYTF
>TRBV6-5|NA|NA|TRBJ2-4
TGTGCCAGCAGGTTGACAGGAGAAAACATTCAGTACTTC
CASRLTGENIQYF
>TRBV10-3|NA|NA|TRBJ2-2
TGTGCCATCAGGGACTCGGGCACCGGGGAGCTGTTTTTT
CAIRDSGTGELFF
>TRBV18|TRBD2|NA|TRBJ2-3
TGTGCCAGCTCACCAGCGGGAGCCCCGGGAGATACGCAGTATTTT
CASSPAGAPGDTQYF
>TRBV6-6|NA|once|TRBJ2-3
TGTGCCAGCACCACGGACAGTTCCGGCACAGATACGCAGTATTTT
CASTTDSSGTDTQYF
>TRBV30|NA|once|TRBJ2-2
TGTGCCTGGAGTGTATGGGGGACCGGGGAGCTGTTTTTT
CAWSVWGTGELFF
>TRBV9|TRBD2|NA|TRBJ2-3
TGTGCCAGCAGCGAGCGGAGCGGGAGGGCCGATACGCAGTATTTT
CASSERSGRADTQYF
>TRBV2|TRBD1|NA|TRBJ1-5
TGTGCCAGCAGTGGAGGGACAGGGGGAGGTCAGCCCCAGCATTTT
CASSGGTGGGQPQHF
>TRBV7-2|NA|NA|TRBJ1-5
TGTGCCAGCAGCTTGCACTGGGCGCAGCCCCAGCATTTT
CASSLHWAQPQHF
>TRBV30|TRBD1|NA|TRBJ1-2
TGTGCCTGGAGTCTTCTGGAGGGGGCAGGTGGCTACACCTTC
CAWSLLEGAGGYTF
>TRBV18|NA|NA|TRBJ2-7
TGTGCCAGCTCACCGGGGACAACCTTGATCGAGCAGTACTTC
CASSPGTTLIEQYF
>TRBV10-3|TRBD1|NA|TRBJ2-7
TGTGCCAATGGACAGGTTTCCTACGAGCAGTACTTC
CANGQVSYEQYF
>TRBV19|NA|NA|TRBJ1-6
TGTGCCAGTAGTTTGAACATCGCCGACGTACCACCCCTCCACTTT
CASSLNIADVPPLHF
>TRBV30|NA|NA|TRBJ1-2
TGTGCCTGGAGTGTCGGACGTACAGCCTTC
CAWSVGRTAF
>TRBV18|NA|NA|TRBJ2-5
TGTGCCAGCTCACCACCCCGGGGCAGGCCGCAAGAGACCCAGTACTTC
CASSPPRGRPQETQYF
>TRBV12-5|NA|NA|TRBJ1-5
TGTGCTAGTGGTCCCGAAGGGGGGAAGAAAGACAATCAGCCCCAGCATTTT
CASGPEGGKKDNQPQHF
>TRBV9|NA|NA|TRBJ2-1
TGTGCCAGCAGCGCCGGACTAGGGGGCTACAATGAGCAGTTCTTC
CASSAGLGGYNEQFF
>TRBV4-1|NA|NA|TRBJ2-5
TGCGCCAGCAGCCGGACCGAGGGGGAGACCCAGTACTTC
CASSRTEGETQYF
>TRBV4-1|NA|NA|TRBJ2-3
TGCGCCAGCAGCCAACTCGGTGCCGGGGGGCCGGCAGATACGCAGTATTTT
CASSQLGAGGPADTQYF
>TRBV7-9|TRBD2|NA|TRBJ2-3
TGTGCCAGCAGCTTAGGATCTAGCGGGAGGGCAACAGATACGCAGTATTTT
CASSLGSSGRATDTQYF
>TRBV10-2|TRBD2|NA|TRBJ2-1
TGCGCCAGCAGTGAGAGAGGCGGGGGGGCCATTAATGAGCAGTTCTTC
CASSERGGGAINEQFF
>TRBV19|NA|NA|TRBJ2-3
TGTGCCAGTGTCCCAGGGTACGGGACAGATACGCAGTATTTT
CASVPGYGTDTQYF
>TRBV10-1|NA|NA|TRBJ1-6
TGCGCCAGCAGTGAGTCGGGGCACACCAAATATAATTCACCCCTCCACTTT
CASSESGHTKYNSPLHF
>TRBV30|TRBD2|NA|TRBJ2-7
TGTGCCTGGAGGTCCTCCCCGGCGGGAGGTACCTACGAGCAGTACTTC
CAWRSSPAGGTYEQYF
>TRBV4-1|TRBD1|NA|TRBJ1-2
TGCGCCAGCAGCCGAGGGACAGGGGGTTATGGCTACACCTTC
CASSRGTGGYGYTF
>TRBV9|TRBD1|NA|TRBJ1-3
TGTGCCAGCAGCGCAGGGACAGTCTCTGGAAACACCATATATTTT
CASSAGTVSGNTIYF
>TRBV7-2|NA|NA|TRBJ1-3
TGTGCCAGCAGCTTACGGGGGACTGGAAACACCATATATTTT
CASSLRGTGNTIYF
>TRBV28|NA|NA|TRBJ2-7
TGTGCCACCAATTCTGGCCTATACGAGCAGTACTTC
CATNSGLYEQYF
>TRBV30|NA|NA|TRBJ2-1
TGTGCCTGGAGTGTCGGGGCAGGGACAAATTACAATGAGCAGTTCTTC
CAWSVGAGTNYNEQFF
>TRBV19|NA|NA|TRBJ1-5
TGTGCCAGTAGCCCTACATGGGTGAACAATCAGCCCCAGCATTTT
CASSPTWVNNQPQHF
>TRBV6-1|NA|NA|TRBJ1-2
TGTGCCAGCAGTGAAGACCGGGACTGGACTAACTATGGCTACACCTTC
CASSEDRDWTNYGYTF
>TRBV27|TRBD2|NA|TRBJ2-5
TGTGCCAGCAGTTCCTCCAGACTAGCGGGACGGCAAGAGACCCAGTACTTC
CASSSSRLAGRQETQYF
>TRBV5-4|TRBD1|NA|TRBJ2-1
TGTGCCAGCAGCAGGGGACCGGGACAGGGGGGCAATGAGCAGTTCTTC
CASSRGPGQGGNEQFF
>TRBV6-1|TRBD1|NA|TRBJ2-5
TGTGCCAGCAGTGTCGGGGACAGCCGCTTGGGGACCCAGTACTTC
CASSVGDSRLGTQYF
>TRBV5-6|TRBD1|NA|TRBJ1-1
TGTGCCAGCAGTTTTATTGACAGGGTCTACACTGAAGCTTTCTTT
CASSFIDRVYTEAFF
>TRBV13|NA|NA|TRBJ2-5
TGTGCCAGCAGCTTATTAGGACCCCAAGAGACCCAGTACTTC
CASSLLGPQETQYF
>TRBV2|NA|NA|TRBJ1-4
TGTGCCAGCAGTGACCCCAGGGAAAAACTGTTTTTT
CASSDPREKLFF
>TRBV20-1|NA|once|TRBJ1-2
TGCAGTGCTGGCTATGGCTACACCTTC
CSAGYGYTF
>TRBV19|TRBD1|NA|TRBJ1-2
TGTGCCAGTAGTCTCCCCGGGACAGTGGCTGGCTACACCTTC
CASSLPGTVAGYTF
>TRBV30|NA|once|TRBJ2-3
TGTGCCTGGAGTCTTTCCTATACGCAGTATTTT
CAWSLSYTQYF
>TRBV18|NA|many|TRBJ2-3
TGTGCCAGCTCACCACTGGGCGTGACAGATACGCAGTATTTT
CASSPLGVTDTQYF
>TRBV7-2|NA|NA|TRBJ1-4
TGTGCCAGCAGCTTGAGGGCAGGGGTTAGCGAAAAACTGTTTTTT
CASSLRAGVSEKLFF
>TRBV25-1|TRBD2|NA|TRBJ2-1
TGTGCCAGCGAATCCAATCGCGGGAGATTAAATGAGCAGTTCTTC
CASESNRGRLNEQFF
>TRBV10-2|NA|NA|TRBJ2-7
TGCGCCAGTAACCCGGATTTCCCCTACTACGAGCAGTACTTC
CASNPDFPYYEQYF
>TRBV5-1|TRBD1|NA|TRBJ2-3
TGCGCCAGCAGCTCGGACAGGGCGGTGGATACGCAGTATTTT
CASSSDRAVDTQYF
>TRBV2|TRBD1|NA|TRBJ1-2
TGTGCCAGCAGTGGGCAGGGGGGCCCTTTATATAACTATGGCTACACCTTC
CASSGQGGPLYNYGYTF
>TRBV11-2|NA|NA|TRBJ2-5
TGTGCCAGCAGCCCAGCACCGGGGATGGAGACCCAGTACTTC
CASSPAPGMETQYF
>TRBV7-2|NA|once|TRBJ2-7
TGTGCCAGCAGCTTAGGAACGCCGACCGCCGAGCAGTACTTC
CASSLGTPTAEQYF
>TRBV5-1|NA|NA|TRBJ1-6
TGCGCCAGCAGCCCAGTCGCCCGAAATTCACCCCTCCACTTT
CASSPVARNSPLHF
>TRBV30|NA|once|TRBJ1-2
TGTGCCTGGAGTGGGACGGGCTATGGCTACACCTTC
CAWSGTGYGYTF
>TRBV29-1|NA|NA|TRBJ2-4
TGCAGCGTTGAAGATTGGGGGGCTAATCCCATTCAGTACTTC
CSVEDWGANPIQYF
>TRBV7-9|TRBD1|once|TRBJ2-7
TGTGCCAGCAGTACGGCGGACAGGCTCTACGAGCAGTACTTC
CASSTADRLYEQYF
>TRBV6-5|NA|NA|TRBJ1-1
TGTGCCAGCAGACCCGACACTTTGAACACTGAAGCTTTCTTT
CASRPDTLNTEAFF
>TRBV5-1|NA|NA|TRBJ1-6
TGCGCCAGCAGCCCAGAGGGTCTGAGCGATTCACCCCTCCACTTT
CASSPEGLSDSPLHF
>TRBV28|NA|NA|TRBJ1-4
TGTGCCAGCAGTTCCAGGGTGGAAAAACTGTTTTTT
CASSSRVEKLFF
>TRBV6-5|TRBD1|NA|TRBJ2-7
TGTGCCAGCAGTTACTCAGGGACAGGCTCTTACGAGCAGTACTTC
CASSYSGTGSYEQYF
>TRBV30|TRBD1|NA|TRBJ2-3
TGTGCCTGGAATGGACAGGGAACAGATACGCAGTATTTT
CAWNGQGTDTQYF
>TRBV9|TRBD1|NA|TRBJ2-2
TGTGCCAGCAGCGTAGGACAGGGTTCATGGGAGCTGTTTTTT
CASSVGQGSWELFF
>TRBV2|NA|NA|TRBJ1-2
TGTGCCAGCAGTGAAGCCAGCTCCACGTATGGCTACACCTTC
CASSEASSTYGYTF